Listed below are T cell receptor beta chains from one sample, sequenced in a study of shared clonotypes between healthy human individuals. The repertoire was sequenced with immunoSEQ multiplex PCR; TCRdb's copy has only in-frame clones and lacks some. Among some 1.5 million clones, 95% to 99% were seen once, and the ten largest hold roughly 0.4%. Sequencing input: naive CD4+ T cells sorted from blood. These receptors all come from a man younger than 45 in good health. CDR3s include the opening cysteine and the closing phenylalanine or tryptophan. The D gene is left open where the match is weak. Only some rows state a clone size, as once, few, many or a class for expanded clones.

V gene	J gene	clone size	D gene	CDR3 protein	CDR3 DNA
TRBV2	TRBJ2-7	NA	TRBD2	CASSEISWLAGEGEQYF	TGTGCCAGCAGTGAAATTAGTTGGCTAGCGGGAGAGGGCGAGCAGTACTTC
TRBV7-9	TRBJ1-4	NA	TRBD1	CASSPGQLIF	TGTGCCAGCAGCCCGGGACAGCTGATTTTT
TRBV7-6	TRBJ2-7	NA	TRBD2	CASSPSGTSYEQYF	TGTGCCAGCAGCCCTAGCGGGACATCCTACGAGCAGTACTTC
TRBV18	TRBJ2-1	NA	TRBD2	CASSPFAGGNSSYNEQFF	TGTGCCAGCTCACCCTTTGCGGGAGGGAATAGCTCCTACAATGAGCAGTTCTTC
TRBV7-9	TRBJ1-2	NA	NA	CASSLHVRQPYGYTF	TGTGCCAGCAGCTTACATGTTCGGCAACCCTATGGCTACACCTTC
TRBV30	TRBJ1-3	NA	NA	CAWSRWKGFSGNTIYF	TGTGCCTGGAGTAGGTGGAAGGGTTTCTCTGGAAACACCATATATTTT
TRBV7-2	TRBJ2-1	NA	TRBD2	CASSYLPAAGGSIF	TGTGCCAGCAGCTACCTCCCCGCGGCGGGGGGCAGTATCTTC
TRBV4-1	TRBJ2-1	NA	NA	CASSLTRDWNNEQFF	TGCGCCAGCAGCCTGACCCGGGACTGGAACAATGAGCAGTTCTTC
TRBV5-8	TRBJ2-7	NA	NA	CASSPKARAYEQYF	TGTGCCAGCAGCCCGAAGGCCAGGGCTTACGAGCAGTACTTC
TRBV7-9	TRBJ1-3	once	NA	CASSLLGGSGNTIYF	TGTGCCAGCAGCTTGTTAGGGGGATCCGGAAACACCATATATTTT
TRBV19	TRBJ1-5	NA	NA	CASSIWRQSNQPQHF	TGTGCCAGTAGTATATGGCGACAGAGCAATCAGCCCCAGCATTTT
TRBV5-8	TRBJ1-4	NA	NA	CASSSLRRGHEKLFF	TGTGCCAGCAGCTCACTAAGACGGGGGCACGAAAAACTGTTTTTT
TRBV19	TRBJ1-1	NA	NA	CASTRVDVGGTEAFF	TGTGCCAGTACCCGTGTGGATGTAGGGGGCACTGAAGCTTTCTTT
TRBV29-1	TRBJ2-1	NA	NA	CSVGQGSSYNEQFF	TGCAGCGTTGGGCAGGGTTCCTCCTACAATGAGCAGTTCTTC
TRBV7-2	TRBJ2-1	NA	NA	CASSPRDLGGNEQFF	TGTGCCAGCAGCCCCCGGGACCTAGGCGGCAATGAGCAGTTCTTC
TRBV28	TRBJ1-5	NA	NA	CASSFAAVLSHSNQPQHF	TGTGCCAGCAGTTTTGCGGCAGTACTCTCTCATAGCAATCAGCCCCAGCATTTT
TRBV11-2	TRBJ2-5	NA	TRBD1	CASSPGQGIETQYF	TGTGCCAGCAGCCCCGGACAGGGGATAGAGACCCAGTACTTC
TRBV9	TRBJ2-7	NA	TRBD1	CASSGGTGTSYEQYF	TGTGCCAGCAGCGGGGGGACAGGAACCTCCTACGAGCAGTACTTC
TRBV6-1	TRBJ1-4	NA	TRBD1	CASSPGQGPEKLFF	TGTGCCAGCAGTCCGGGACAGGGACCTGAAAAACTGTTTTTT
TRBV4-1	TRBJ1-3	NA	NA	CASSQDRVTYTGNTIYF	TGCGCCAGCAGCCAAGATCGAGTCACCTATACTGGAAACACCATATATTTT
TRBV4-3	TRBJ2-2	NA	NA	CASSRLPGELFF	TGCGCCAGCAGTCGTCTCCCCGGGGAGCTGTTTTTT
TRBV2	TRBJ2-7	NA	TRBD1	CASRPTGLNEQYF	TGTGCCAGCAGGCCGACAGGGTTGAACGAGCAGTACTTC